This T cell receptor (beta chain) was obtained from a study of early T cells in non-severe SARS-CoV-2 infection. Study details: Chains stayed unpaired after sequencing of bulk RNA from unsorted whole blood.

The TCR library protocol attached unique molecular identifiers to the individual cDNA molecules. TCRdb re-derived calls from the 5' RACE reads in MiXCR, one entry per CDR3 protein. The table records around 21,000 distinct CDR3 sequences, less than 7.5% of them present only once. Germline V CDR1 and CDR2: SGHVS, FNYEAQ. The CDR3 totals 15 residues. V gave up 5 bases and J gave up 7 bases; unmatched junction bases: 11. This clonotype was recorded many times. This TCR derives from an adult who was a healthcare worker with PCR-confirmed SARS-CoV-2 infection or an uninfected control (not recorded which). The chain couples TRBV7-6 to TRBJ2-1; 7 positions match TRBD2. Sequencing used whole blood, obtained at baseline. In DNA form, the CDR3 reads TGTGCCAGCAGCCCGTGGGGGGGATGGAGGAATGAGCAGTTCTTC. Residues: CASSPWGGWRNEQFF. Combining the CDR3 with reference TRBV7-6 and TRBJ2-1 gives the whole variable domain GAGVSQSPRYKVTKRGQDVALRCDPISGHVSLYWYRQALGQGPEFLTYFNYEAQQDKSGLPNDRFSAERPEGSISTLTIQRTEQRDSAMYRCASSPWGGWRNEQFFGPGTRLTVL.